This T cell receptor (beta chain) was captured by sequencing in a study of T cells in Graves' hyperthyroidism and ophthalmopathy. Study-wide results and limits: From stable hyperthyroidism, ophthalmopathy was set apart by a 13 V-J model.

There were TCR beta CDR3 regions amplified from RNA transcripts. During a first-round RT-PCR of the TCR CDR3, the HTBI primer set was used. MiXCR was run by TCRdb on the multiplex PCR reads, yielding one entry per CDR3 protein. The table has 490,000 or so distinct CDR3 sequences, around a fifth seen once. Trimming removed 5 bases from V and 1 base from J, with 10 bases in between. The CDR3 sequence is 14 residues long. Germline V gives CDR1 SGDLS, CDR2 YYNGEE. Points on this clonotype: Its antigen is still unknown.

The sample comprised blood. The chain couples TRBV9 to TRBJ1-5; the D is unclear. The receptor was derived from a woman in her 70s with Graves' ophthalmopathy. CDR3 amino acids: CASSGAASNQPQHF. CDR3 in DNA: TGTGCCAGCAGTGGCGCCGCAAGCAATCAGCCCCAGCATTTT.